A selection of T cell receptor beta chains follows, all from one sample in a study of cytomegalovirus exposure and HLA in healthy donors. Produced via immunoSEQ multiplex PCR; TCRdb's table is partial and in-frame only. Listed are 40,000 to 50,000 clones; roughly 1% falls within the top ten. Sequencing was performed on PBMCs. These receptors were obtained from a woman between 40 and 55 years old in good health and CMV-seronegative. Each CDR3 is given with its conserved first and last residue. The D gene is left open where the match is weak.

>TRBD2|TRBV5-1|TRBJ2-1
CASSLISGVNEQFF
TGCGCCAGCAGCTTGATTAGCGGGGTGAATGAGCAGTTCTTC
>TRBD1|TRBV7-2|TRBJ2-3
CASSSPWTGSTDTQYF
TGTGCCAGCAGCTCCCCGTGGACAGGGAGCACAGATACGCAGTATTTT
>TRBD1|TRBV4-2|TRBJ1-2
CASSQKGTGGFGYTF
TGTGCCAGCAGCCAAAAAGGGACAGGGGGGTTTGGCTACACCTTC
>NA|TRBV28|TRBJ1-2
CASIEKGYVDGYTF
TGTGCCAGCATCGAGAAGGGGTACGTGGATGGCTACACCTTC
>TRBD1|TRBV6-1|TRBJ1-3
CASSEATGRGNTIYF
TGTGCCAGCAGTGAAGCGACAGGGCGCGGAAACACCATATATTTT
>TRBD1|TRBV7-2|TRBJ2-2
CASSPRQGTGELFF
TGTGCCAGCAGCCCCCGACAGGGGACCGGGGAGCTGTTTTTT
>TRBD1|TRBV28|TRBJ2-7
CASSRGQGVGYEQYF
TGTGCCAGCAGCCGGGGACAGGGGGTAGGGTACGAGCAGTACTTC
>NA|TRBV29-1|TRBJ2-7
CSVEDGSYEQYF
TGCAGCGTTGAAGACGGTTCCTACGAGCAGTACTTC
>NA|TRBV27|TRBJ2-3
CASSSPRALTDTQYF
TGTGCCAGCAGTTCCCCCAGGGCCCTCACAGATACGCAGTATTTT
>NA|TRBV12-5|TRBJ2-1
CASGLVHGSSYNEQFF
TGTGCTAGTGGTTTGGTACATGGGAGCTCCTACAATGAGCAGTTCTTC
>TRBD1|TRBV9|TRBJ2-1
CASSVVAAGGGNEQFF
TGTGCCAGCAGCGTAGTAGCCGCAGGGGGCGGGAATGAGCAGTTCTTC
>NA|TRBV7-2|TRBJ1-5
CASSSSTYNQPQHF
TGTGCCAGCAGCTCCTCGACATACAATCAGCCCCAGCATTTT
>NA|TRBV5-8|TRBJ2-2
CASSPWRGNTGELFF
TGTGCCAGCAGCCCTTGGCGGGGGAACACCGGGGAGCTGTTTTTT
>TRBD2|TRBV2|TRBJ2-1
CASSEIAGPYNEQFF
TGTGCCAGCAGTGAAATAGCGGGACCCTACAATGAGCAGTTCTTC
>NA|TRBV30|TRBJ1-1
CAWRGGRDTEAFF
TGTGCCTGGAGAGGAGGGAGAGACACTGAAGCTTTCTTT
>TRBD1|TRBV19|TRBJ1-5
CASRSGDSQNQPQHF
TGTGCCAGTAGGAGTGGGGACAGCCAAAATCAGCCCCAGCATTTT
>TRBD1|TRBV6-5|TRBJ1-6
CASRKTGGPSPLHF
TGTGCCAGCAGAAAAACAGGGGGCCCTTCACCCCTCCACTTT
>NA|TRBV9|TRBJ1-2
CASSVDSAFGYTF
TGTGCCAGCAGCGTAGACTCCGCCTTCGGCTACACCTTC
>TRBD2|TRBV20-1|TRBJ2-7
CSADRGVEQYF
TGCAGTGCCGACCGGGGGGTCGAGCAGTACTTC
>NA|TRBV6-1|TRBJ1-2
CASSEGQGRDGYTF
TGTGCCAGCAGTGAGGGTCAGGGGAGGGATGGCTACACCTTC
>TRBD2|TRBV27|TRBJ2-7
CASSLPIAGGYEQYF
TGTGCCAGCAGTTTGCCGATTGCGGGAGGCTACGAGCAGTACTTC
>NA|TRBV7-2|TRBJ1-2
CASSGPLRNGYTF
TGTGCCAGCAGCGGTCCCTTGCGGAATGGCTACACCTTC
>TRBD2|TRBV6-6|TRBJ2-7
CASSSRGGRDKNEQYF
TGTGCCAGCAGCTCTCGGGGAGGGAGGGATAAAAACGAGCAGTACTTC
>NA|TRBV6-5|TRBJ1-2
CASSKKGKAYGYTF
TGTGCCAGCAGTAAAAAGGGGAAAGCCTATGGCTACACCTTC
>TRBD2|TRBV28|TRBJ2-7
CASRKSGTSGTAYEQYF
TGTGCCAGCAGAAAATCCGGGACTAGCGGCACAGCCTACGAGCAGTACTTC
>NA|TRBV2|TRBJ2-3
CASNRAPTDTQYF
TGTGCCAGTAACAGGGCCCCCACAGATACGCAGTATTTT
>NA|TRBV20-1|TRBJ1-2
CSAYSYGYTF
TGCAGTGCTTATAGCTATGGCTACACCTTC
>TRBD1|TRBV7-2|TRBJ1-2
CASSLGGGSGYTF
TGTGCCAGCAGCTTAGGAGGGGGCTCGGGCTACACCTTC
>TRBD1|TRBV12-5|TRBJ2-7
CASGPGQGGDEQYF
TGTGCTAGTGGCCCAGGACAGGGGGGGGACGAGCAGTACTTC
>NA|TRBV5-1|TRBJ1-1
CASSWRPGQNTEAFF
TGCGCCAGCAGCTGGCGACCGGGACAGAACACTGAAGCTTTCTTT
>TRBD2|TRBV29-1|TRBJ2-5
CSALAAARETQYF
TGCAGCGCGCTAGCGGCTGCAAGGGAGACCCAGTACTTC
>NA|TRBV30|TRBJ1-1
CAWRSAGRPHF
TGTGCCTGGAGAAGTGCAGGTCGTCCCCACTTT
>TRBD2|TRBV18|TRBJ2-1
CASSPGLTNEQFF
TGTGCCAGCTCGCCGGGACTAACCAATGAGCAGTTCTTC
>NA|TRBV5-1|TRBJ2-2
CASSLQGNTGELFF
TGCGCCAGCAGCTTGCAGGGGAACACCGGGGAGCTGTTTTTT
>NA|TRBV5-1|TRBJ1-1
CASSFPGGTEAFF
TGCGCCAGCAGCTTCCCGGGAGGGACTGAAGCTTTCTTT
>TRBD1|TRBV6-5|TRBJ2-7
CASRLGQGWYEQYF
TGTGCCAGCAGGCTGGGACAGGGGTGGTACGAGCAGTACTTC
>TRBD1|TRBV5-1|TRBJ1-2
CASSYRGLGELDGYTF
TGCGCCAGCAGCTATAGGGGGCTTGGGGAACTGGATGGCTACACCTTC
>NA|TRBV7-2|TRBJ2-3
CASSSTPGRRKGDTQYF
TGTGCCAGCAGCTCTACCCCGGGCCGACGAAAGGGGGATACGCAGTATTTT
>TRBD2|TRBV9|TRBJ2-7
CASSEERGYEQYF
TGTGCCAGCAGCGAGGAGCGGGGCTACGAGCAGTACTTC
>NA|TRBV28|TRBJ1-1
CASRGALGNTEAFF
TGTGCCAGCAGGGGAGCCTTGGGGAACACTGAAGCTTTCTTT
>TRBD1|TRBV7-9|TRBJ2-1
CASSFQGTGVEQFF
TGTGCCAGCAGCTTCCAGGGGACAGGGGTTGAGCAGTTCTTC
>NA|TRBV5-6|TRBJ2-3
CASSSGTIDTQYF
TGTGCCAGCAGCTCTGGGACAATAGATACGCAGTATTTT
>TRBD2|TRBV15|TRBJ2-5
CATSKRLAGGLGTQYF
TGTGCCACCAGCAAGCGACTAGCGGGAGGTCTCGGGACCCAGTACTTC
>NA|TRBV6-6|TRBJ2-7
CASSSTGNYEQYF
TGTGCCAGCAGTAGCACAGGGAACTACGAGCAGTACTTC
>TRBD2|TRBV7-2|TRBJ2-3
CASSYGAGGSTDTQYF
TGTGCCAGCAGCTACGGGGCGGGAGGGAGCACAGATACGCAGTATTTT
>NA|TRBV7-2|TRBJ1-4
CASSLAQTTNEKLFF
TGTGCCAGCAGCTTAGCCCAAACAACTAATGAAAAACTGTTTTTT
>NA|TRBV28|TRBJ1-5
CASSSTIRNQPQHF
TGTGCCAGCAGTTCAACTATCCGCAATCAGCCCCAGCATTTT
>TRBD1|TRBV6-1|TRBJ2-4
CASSLGDRGVLKYF
TGTGCCAGCAGCCTGGGGGACAGGGGTGTCCTAAAGTACTTC